A single sample gave rise to the 20 T cell receptor beta chains below, sequenced in a study of neurological immune-mediated disorders. TCRdb analysed the 5' RACE reads with MiXCR anew, one entry per CDR3 protein. The sample records around 79,000 distinct CDR3 sequences, approximately 14% being singletons. The sample was PBMCs. The receptors were gathered from a woman aged 45-60 years in good health.

This clonotype was seen ten or more times. V gene TRBV5-1 combines with J gene TRBJ1-3; no reliable D call. CDR3 size: 16 residues. Trimming shortened V by 0 bases and J by 0 bases, and 10 bases separated the two germline ends. Germline V gene data show CDR1 as SGHRS and CDR2 as YFSETQ. The chain's CDR3 is CASSLGLAGSGNTIYF. DNA of the CDR3: TGCGCCAGCAGCTTGGGTCTTGCGGGCTCTGGAAACACCATATATTTT.

This clonotype occurred many times. The V call is TRBV5-1, the J call TRBJ2-3; 7 nucleotides agree with TRBD2. The CDR3 sequence is 13 residues long. Germline V CDR1 and CDR2: SGHRS, YFSETQ. V shed 3 bases and J 6 bases; nucleotides not matched to a gene: 4. CDR3 sequence (DNA): TGCGCCAGCAGCTGGATAGCGGGCGATACGCAGTATTTT. Its protein product is CASSWIAGDTQYF. The complete variable domain, with remaining parts taken from reference TRBV5-1 and TRBJ2-3, reads KAGVTQTPRYLIKTRGQQVTLSCSPISGHRSVSWYQQTPGQGLQFLFEYFSETQRNKGNFPGRFSGRQFSNSRSEMNVSTLELGDSALYLCASSWIAGDTQYFGPGTRLTVL.

This clonotype was found many times. This chain connects TRBV12-3 or TRBV12-4 to TRBJ1-1; no firm D call. V lost 7 bases and J lost 2, with 14 bases in between. This CDR3 has 14 residues. CDR3 loop: CASTRGRTNTEAFF. CDR3 DNA: TGTGCCAGCACCCGTGGGAGGACCAACACTGAAGCTTTCTTT.

This clonotype came up many times. The junction departs from the called germline gene at one end, perhaps through a read error. This sequence joins TRBV7-9 and TRBJ2-3; D uncertain. Germline V gene sequence: CDR1 SEHNR, CDR2 FQNEAQ (reference sequence). The CDR3 totals 14 residues. The CDR3 spells CASSLARDTDTQYF. The CDR3 coding sequence is TGCGCCAGCAGCTTGGCTAGAGACACAGATACGCAGTATTTT. Full variable domain (remainder filled in from reference TRBV7-9 and TRBJ2-3): DTGVSQNPRHKITKRGQNVTFRCDPISEHNRLYWYRQTLGQGPEFLTYFQNEAQLEKSRLLSDRFSAERPKGSFSTLEIQRTEQGDSAMYLCASSLARDTDTQYFGPGTRLTVL.

The chain combines TRBV2 with TRBJ1-4; D is perhaps TRBD1 (5 bases). The V end was cut by 6 bases, the J end by 8 bases, with 16 bases between. This CDR3 region has 14 residues. Germline CDR1 reads SNHLY; CDR2 reads FYNNEI. This CDR3 is CASRAGWQEEKLFF. The CDR3 nucleotides read TGTGCCAGCAGAGCAGGGTGGCAGGAAGAAAAACTGTTTTTT.

This clonotype was seen repeatedly, ten times or more. This chain links TRBV5-5 with TRBJ1-1; TRBD1 might be the D (5 bases). This CDR3 is 15 amino acids long. The germline V gene has CDR1 SGHKS and CDR2 YYEKEE (reference sequence). V dropped 0 bases and J dropped 1 base, with 10 bases sitting between them. The CDR3 region has the DNA TGTGCCAGCAGCTTGGGTGGGGGGAGGAACACTGAAGCTTTCTTT. As protein: CASSLGGGRNTEAFF.

This clonotype was recorded at least ten times. J is TRBJ2-6 and V is TRBV5-1; D uncertain. The germline CDR1 and CDR2 sequences are SGHRS and YFSETQ. Trimming took off 2 bases at V and 0 bases at J, with 18 bases between the two ends. This CDR3 spans 19 amino acids. In nucleotides, the CDR3 is TGCGCCAGCAGCTTTGGCACTTATCCAACCCGCTCTGGGGCCAACGTCCTGACTTTC. It encodes CASSFGTYPTRSGANVLTF.

This clonotype was found many times. This chain uses TRBV5-5 with TRBJ1-2; D is perhaps TRBD1 (6 bases). This CDR3 spans 14 amino acids. CDR1 is SGHKS, CDR2 YYEKEE, per germline (reference sequence). V shed 4 bases and J shed 0 bases, with 10 bases lying between them. The CDR3 nucleotides are TGTGCCAGCAGCGAGGGGGTAGCTAACTATGGCTACACCTTC. Its protein product is CASSEGVANYGYTF.

This clonotype was picked up many times. The rearrangement uses TRBV12-3 or TRBV12-4 and TRBJ1-1; tentatively, D is TRBD1 (5 bases). V was trimmed by 2 bases and J by 11 bases, leaving 15 bases between them. The length of the CDR3 is 13 residues. CDR3 loop: CASSLSVAGLAFF. Here the CDR3 DNA reads TGTGCCAGCAGTTTATCCGTCGCAGGGTTGGCTTTCTTT.

This clonotype was seen many times. The V and J genes are TRBV30 and TRBJ1-5; TRBD1 is a possible D gene (6 bases). The CDR3 has 14 amino acids. Trimming pared 2 bases from V and 4 bases from J, leaving 12 bases between. The germline V gene encodes CDR1 GTSNPN and CDR2 SVGIG (reference sequence). This CDR3 is CAWSSRTVNQPQHF. CDR3 DNA sequence: TGTGCCTGGAGTTCCCGGACAGTAAATCAGCCCCAGCATTTT.

This clonotype was seen ten or more times. CDR3: CASSLNTENSPLHF. Here the CDR3 DNA reads TGCGCCAGCAGCCTGAACACGGAAAATTCACCCCTCCACTTT. The chain is built from TRBV5-1 and TRBJ1-6; D is undetermined. There are 14 residues in the CDR3. Germline-derived CDR1 and CDR2 are SGHRS and YFSETQ. Deletions cut 4 bases from V and 7 bases from J, with 12 bases between.

This clonotype was recorded many times. V and J are TRBV12-3 or TRBV12-4 and TRBJ2-3; D gene unclear. The V and J ends lost 7 bases and 2 bases respectively, with 10 bases between them. The CDR3 is 13 residues long. The DNA of the CDR3 is TGTGCCAGCACCGAACAGAACACAGATACGCAGTATTTT. Amino acids: CASTEQNTDTQYF.

This clonotype was observed many times. This chain links TRBV13 with TRBJ1-1; 7 bases match TRBD1. The CDR3 has 14 residues. The germline gives CDR1 PRHDT, CDR2 FYEKMQ (reference sequence). Unmatched junction bases numbered 11, after V lost 9 bases and J lost 4 bases. The CDR3 is CASGGGDLATEAFF. CDR3 coding DNA: TGTGCCAGTGGAGGGGGCGATTTAGCCACTGAAGCTTTCTTT.

The table lists this clonotype with many counts. V is TRBV5-1 and J is TRBJ2-7, with D tentatively TRBD1 (5 bases). This CDR3 region has 15 residues. Trimming took off 4 bases at V and 4 bases at J, with 18 bases between the two ends. Germline assignment: CDR1 SGHRS and CDR2 YFSETQ. DNA of the CDR3: TGCGCCAGCAGCCTGGACAACCAACGAAGGTACGAGCAGTACTTC. Protein product: CASSLDNQRRYEQYF.

This clonotype has at least ten counts. The J gene is TRBJ1-2, the V gene TRBV7-9; D is undetermined. The V and J ends lost 2 bases and 1 base respectively, with 11 bases between them. This CDR3 contains 15 residues. CDR1 SEHNR and CDR2 FQNEAQ come from the germline V gene (reference sequence). The CDR3 region is CASSLFSVVNYGYTF. The DNA for the CDR3 is TGTGCCAGCAGCTTATTCTCCGTGGTTAACTATGGCTACACCTTC.

As for this clonotype: This may stem from a read error, because a much larger clone lies one nucleotide away. For the CDR3, the DNA is TGTGCCAGCAGTTACTCGAGGGCCATTACTAACTATGGCTACACCTTC. Translation: CASSYSRAITNYGYTF. J is TRBJ1-2 and V is TRBV6-5; D gene unclear. The CDR3 runs 16 residues. CDR1 is MNHEY and CDR2 is SVGAGI in the germline V gene. The V gene lost 0 bases and the J gene lost 0 bases, with 11 bases spanning the gap.

This clonotype was counted many times. V gene TRBV5-1 combines with J gene TRBJ2-5, with D unresolved. The CDR3 is made up of 12 amino acids. CDR1 is SGHRS and CDR2 is YFSETQ in the germline V gene. The V end lost 1 base, the J end lost 0 bases, and 1 base lay between the germline ends. This CDR3 is CASSLNQETQYF. CDR3 coding DNA: TGCGCCAGCAGCTTGAACCAAGAGACCCAGTACTTC.

This clonotype was picked up many times. The rearrangement uses TRBV6-5 and TRBJ1-4; D gene unclear. This CDR3 contains 13 residues. From germline, CDR1 is MNHEY and CDR2 SVGAGI. The V gene lost 4 bases and the J gene lost 4 bases, with 7 bases spanning the gap. The CDR3: CASSSYGNEKLFF. The CDR3 region has the DNA TGTGCCAGCAGTTCATATGGTAATGAAAAACTGTTTTTT.

In its sample, this clonotype was seen many times. The genes are TRBV7-2 and TRBJ1-3, with 8 bases matching TRBD1. V gave up 7 bases and J gave up 3 bases; unmatched junction bases: 8. This CDR3 is 15 amino acids long. Germline V CDR1 and CDR2: SGHTA, FQGNSA. The DNA for the CDR3 is TGTGCCAGCATCCTCACAGGGGGGTTTGGAAACACCATATATTTT. This translates into CASILTGGFGNTIYF.

This clonotype was seen at least ten times. This chain joins TRBV12-3 or TRBV12-4 and TRBJ2-1, with TRBD2 matching 8 bases. Germline trimming cut 6 bases from V and 6 bases from J; bases unmatched to any gene: 7. This CDR3 region has 14 residues. The CDR3 region is CASRGGLVFNEQFF. CDR3 coding DNA: TGTGCCAGCAGGGGGGGACTAGTCTTCAATGAGCAGTTCTTC.